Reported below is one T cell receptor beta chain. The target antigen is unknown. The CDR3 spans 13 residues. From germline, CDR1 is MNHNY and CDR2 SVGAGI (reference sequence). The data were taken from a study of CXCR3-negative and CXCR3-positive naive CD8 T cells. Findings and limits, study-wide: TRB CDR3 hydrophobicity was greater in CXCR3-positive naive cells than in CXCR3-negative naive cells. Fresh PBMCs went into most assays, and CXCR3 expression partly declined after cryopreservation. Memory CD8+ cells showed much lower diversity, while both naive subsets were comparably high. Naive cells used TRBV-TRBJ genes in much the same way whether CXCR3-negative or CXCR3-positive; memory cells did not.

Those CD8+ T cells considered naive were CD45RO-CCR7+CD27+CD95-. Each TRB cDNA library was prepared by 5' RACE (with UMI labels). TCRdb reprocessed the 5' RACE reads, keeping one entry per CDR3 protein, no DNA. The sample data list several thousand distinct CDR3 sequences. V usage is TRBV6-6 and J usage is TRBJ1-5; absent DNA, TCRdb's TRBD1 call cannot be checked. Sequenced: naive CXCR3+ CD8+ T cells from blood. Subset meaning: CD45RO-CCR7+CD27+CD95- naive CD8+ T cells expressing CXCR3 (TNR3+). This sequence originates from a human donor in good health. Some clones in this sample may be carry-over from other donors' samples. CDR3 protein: CASSPPGDQPQHF.